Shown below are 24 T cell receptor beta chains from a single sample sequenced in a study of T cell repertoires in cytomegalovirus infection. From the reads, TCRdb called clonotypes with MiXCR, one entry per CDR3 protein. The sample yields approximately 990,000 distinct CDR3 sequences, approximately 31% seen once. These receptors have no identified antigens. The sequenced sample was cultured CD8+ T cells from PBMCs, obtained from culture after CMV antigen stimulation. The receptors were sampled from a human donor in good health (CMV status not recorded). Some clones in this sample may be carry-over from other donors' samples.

In DNA, the CDR3 is TGCAGTGCTAATAGCATTGACTCCTACGAGCAGTACGTC. It encodes CSANSIDSYEQYV. The chain recombines TRBV20-1 with TRBJ2-7; D is unclear. The V gene's germline CDR1 is DFQATT and CDR2 SNEGSKA (reference sequence). CDR3 length: 13 amino acids. Trimming shortened V by 4 bases and J by 0 bases, and 10 bases separated the two germline ends.

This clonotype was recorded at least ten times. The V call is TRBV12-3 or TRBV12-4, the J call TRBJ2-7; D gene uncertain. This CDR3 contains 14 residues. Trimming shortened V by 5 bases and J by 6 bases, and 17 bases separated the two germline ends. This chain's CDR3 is CASSRSETSGEQYF. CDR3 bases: TGTGCCAGCAGTCGTTCAGAGACCTCCGGCGAGCAGTACTTC.

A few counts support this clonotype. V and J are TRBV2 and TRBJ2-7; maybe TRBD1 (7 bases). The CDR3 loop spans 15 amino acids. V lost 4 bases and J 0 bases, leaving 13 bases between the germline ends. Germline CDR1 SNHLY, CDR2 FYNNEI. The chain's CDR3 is CASSVWGDSSYEQYV. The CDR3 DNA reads TGTGCCAGCAGTGTGTGGGGGGACAGCTCCTACGAGCAGTACGTC.

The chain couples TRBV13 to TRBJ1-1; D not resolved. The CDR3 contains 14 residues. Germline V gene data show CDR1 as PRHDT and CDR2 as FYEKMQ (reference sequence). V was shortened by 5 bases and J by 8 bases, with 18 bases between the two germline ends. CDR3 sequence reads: CASSLGPPHAEAFF. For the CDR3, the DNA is TGTGCCAGCAGCCTCGGGCCCCCCCACGCCGAAGCTTTCTTT.

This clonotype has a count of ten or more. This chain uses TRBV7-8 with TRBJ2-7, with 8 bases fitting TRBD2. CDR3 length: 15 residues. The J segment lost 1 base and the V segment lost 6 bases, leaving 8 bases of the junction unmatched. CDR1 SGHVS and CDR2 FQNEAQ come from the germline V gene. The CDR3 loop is CASSGPLAGSYEQYV. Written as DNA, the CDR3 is TGTGCCAGCAGTGGGCCGCTAGCGGGTTCCTACGAGCAGTACGTC.

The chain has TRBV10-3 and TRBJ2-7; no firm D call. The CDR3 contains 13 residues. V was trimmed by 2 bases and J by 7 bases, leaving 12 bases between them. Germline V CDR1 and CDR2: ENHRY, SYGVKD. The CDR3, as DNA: TGTGCCATCAGTGAGCTGCACACCGAGGAGCAGTACGTC. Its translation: CAISELHTEEQYV.

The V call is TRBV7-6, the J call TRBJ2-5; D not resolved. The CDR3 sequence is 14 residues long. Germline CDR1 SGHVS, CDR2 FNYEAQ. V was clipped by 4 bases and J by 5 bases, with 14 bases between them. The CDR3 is CASSSPPLGETQYF. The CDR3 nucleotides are TGTGCCAGCAGCTCGCCACCCCTTGGGGAGACCCAGTACTTC.

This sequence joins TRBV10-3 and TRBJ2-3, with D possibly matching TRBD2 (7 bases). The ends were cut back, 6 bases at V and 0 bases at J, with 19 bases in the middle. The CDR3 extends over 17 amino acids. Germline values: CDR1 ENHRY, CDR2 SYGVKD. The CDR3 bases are TGTGCCATCAGGACCCGCGGCGGGGGCCTGAGCACAGATACGCAGTATTTT. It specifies CAIRTRGGGLSTDTQYF.

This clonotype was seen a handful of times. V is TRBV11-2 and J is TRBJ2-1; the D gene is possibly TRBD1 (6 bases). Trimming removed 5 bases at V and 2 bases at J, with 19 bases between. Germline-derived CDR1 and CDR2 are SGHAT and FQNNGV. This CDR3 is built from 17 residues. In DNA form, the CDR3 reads TGTGCCAGCAGCCCCTACAGGGATAAGGACGCCTACAATGAGCAGTTCTTC. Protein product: CASSPYRDKDAYNEQFF. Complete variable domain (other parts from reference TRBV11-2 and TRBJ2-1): EAGVAQSPRYKIIEKRQSVAFWCNPISGHATLYWYQQILGQGPKLLIQFQNNGVVDDSQLPKDRFSAERLKGVDSTLKIQPAKLEDSAVYLCASSPYRDKDAYNEQFFGPGTRLTVL.

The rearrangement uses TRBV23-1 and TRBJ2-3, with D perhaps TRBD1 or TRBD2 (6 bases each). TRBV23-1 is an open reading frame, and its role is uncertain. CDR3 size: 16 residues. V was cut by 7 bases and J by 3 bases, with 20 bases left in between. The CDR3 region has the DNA TGCGCCAGCAACGAGGGGGACCCCGGAGGGACAGATACGCAGTATTTT. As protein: CASNEGDPGGTDTQYF.

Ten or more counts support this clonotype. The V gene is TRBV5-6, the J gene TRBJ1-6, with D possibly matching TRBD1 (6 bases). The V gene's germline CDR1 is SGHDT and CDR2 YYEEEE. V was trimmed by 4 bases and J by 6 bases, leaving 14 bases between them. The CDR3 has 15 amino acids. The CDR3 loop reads CASSRRGIGNSPLHF. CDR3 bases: TGTGCCAGCAGCCGGAGGGGGATAGGTAATTCACCCCTCCACTTT.

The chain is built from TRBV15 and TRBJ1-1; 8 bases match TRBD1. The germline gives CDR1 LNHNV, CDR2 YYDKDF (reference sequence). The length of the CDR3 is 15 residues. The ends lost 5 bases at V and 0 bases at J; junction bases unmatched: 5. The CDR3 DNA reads TGTGCCACCAGCGACGACAGGGGCATGAACACTGAAGCTTTCTTT. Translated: CATSDDRGMNTEAFF.

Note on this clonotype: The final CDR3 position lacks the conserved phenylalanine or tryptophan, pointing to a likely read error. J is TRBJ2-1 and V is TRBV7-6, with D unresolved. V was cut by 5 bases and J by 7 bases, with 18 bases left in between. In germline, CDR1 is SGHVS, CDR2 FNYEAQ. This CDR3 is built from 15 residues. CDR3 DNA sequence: TGTGCCAGCAGCCCTGAAAGACCACCCCTAAATGAGCAGTTCTTA. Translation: CASSPERPPLNEQFL.

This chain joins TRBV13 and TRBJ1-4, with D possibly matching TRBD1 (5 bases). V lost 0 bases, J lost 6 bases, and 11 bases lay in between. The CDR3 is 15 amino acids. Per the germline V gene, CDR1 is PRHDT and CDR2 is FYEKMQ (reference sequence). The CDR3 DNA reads TGTGCCAGCAGCTTAGGCGGGGCAGGATATGAAAAACTGTTTTTT. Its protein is CASSLGGAGYEKLFF.

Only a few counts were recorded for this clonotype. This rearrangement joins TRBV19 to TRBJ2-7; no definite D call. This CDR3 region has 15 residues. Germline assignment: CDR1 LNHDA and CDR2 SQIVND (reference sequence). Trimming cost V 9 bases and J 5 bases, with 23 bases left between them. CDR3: CARTAPPLGRDEQYV. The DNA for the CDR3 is TGTGCCAGGACTGCTCCGCCCCTGGGAAGGGACGAGCAGTACGTC.

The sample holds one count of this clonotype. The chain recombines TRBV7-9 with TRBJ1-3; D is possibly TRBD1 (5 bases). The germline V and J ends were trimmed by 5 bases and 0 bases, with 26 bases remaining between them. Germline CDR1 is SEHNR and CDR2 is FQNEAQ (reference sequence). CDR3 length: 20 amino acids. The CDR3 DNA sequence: TGTGCCAGCAGCATCCCCTCGAACCCGTGGGGGATGCACTCTGGAAACACCATATATTTT. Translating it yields CASSIPSNPWGMHSGNTIYF.

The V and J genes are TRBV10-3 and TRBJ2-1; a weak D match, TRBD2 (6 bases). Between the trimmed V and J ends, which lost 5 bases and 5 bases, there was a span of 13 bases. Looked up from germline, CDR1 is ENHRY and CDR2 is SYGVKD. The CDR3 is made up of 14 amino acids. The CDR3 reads CAISSRTTNNEQFF. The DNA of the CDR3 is TGTGCCATCAGTAGCCGGACTACTAACAATGAGCAGTTCTTC.

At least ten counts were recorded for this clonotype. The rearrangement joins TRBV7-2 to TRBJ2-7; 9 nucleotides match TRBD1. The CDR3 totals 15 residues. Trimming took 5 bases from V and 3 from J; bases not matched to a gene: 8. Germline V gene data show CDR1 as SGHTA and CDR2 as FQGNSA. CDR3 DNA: TGTGCCAGCAGCCTAGGGACAGGGCCTTACTACGAGCAGTACTTC. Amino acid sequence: CASSLGTGPYYEQYF.

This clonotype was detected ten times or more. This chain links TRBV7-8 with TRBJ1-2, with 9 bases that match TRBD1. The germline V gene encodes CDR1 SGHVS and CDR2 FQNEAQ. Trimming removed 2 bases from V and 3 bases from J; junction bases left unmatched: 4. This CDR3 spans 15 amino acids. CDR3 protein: CASSLITGGDYGYTF. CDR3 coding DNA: TGTGCCAGCAGCTTAATCACAGGGGGCGACTATGGCTACACCTTC.

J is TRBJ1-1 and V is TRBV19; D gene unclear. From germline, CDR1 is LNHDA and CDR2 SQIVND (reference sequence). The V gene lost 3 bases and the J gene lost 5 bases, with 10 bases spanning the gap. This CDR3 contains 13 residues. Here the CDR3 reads CASSILHRTEAFF. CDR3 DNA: TGTGCCAGTAGTATTCTACACCGTACTGAAGCTTTCTTT. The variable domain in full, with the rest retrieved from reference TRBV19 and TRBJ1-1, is DGGITQSPKYLFRKEGQNVTLSCEQNLNHDAMYWYRQDPGQGLRLIYYSQIVNDFQKGDIAEGYSVSREKKESFPLTVTSAQKNPTAFYLCASSILHRTEAFFGQGTRLTVV.

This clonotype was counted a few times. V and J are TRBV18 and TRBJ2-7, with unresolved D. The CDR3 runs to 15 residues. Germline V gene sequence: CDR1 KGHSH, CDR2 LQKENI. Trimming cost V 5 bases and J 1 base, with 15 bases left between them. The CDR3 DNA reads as TGTGCCAGCTCAGGAGAACACTCTGATTCCTACGAGCAGTACGTC. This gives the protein CASSGEHSDSYEQYV.

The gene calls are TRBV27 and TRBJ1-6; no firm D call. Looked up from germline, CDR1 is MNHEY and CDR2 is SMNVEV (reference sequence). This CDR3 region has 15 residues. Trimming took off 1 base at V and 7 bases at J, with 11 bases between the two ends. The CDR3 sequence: CASSLYFGGNSPLHF. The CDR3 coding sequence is TGTGCCAGCAGTTTATATTTCGGCGGCAATTCACCCCTCCACTTT.

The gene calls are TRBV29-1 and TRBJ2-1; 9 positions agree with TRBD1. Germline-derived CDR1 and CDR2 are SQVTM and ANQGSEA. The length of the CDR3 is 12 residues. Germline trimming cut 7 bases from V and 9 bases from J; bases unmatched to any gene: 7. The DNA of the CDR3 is TGCAGCGCTCTCGGACAGGGGAGTGAGCAGTTCTTC. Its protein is CSALGQGSEQFF.

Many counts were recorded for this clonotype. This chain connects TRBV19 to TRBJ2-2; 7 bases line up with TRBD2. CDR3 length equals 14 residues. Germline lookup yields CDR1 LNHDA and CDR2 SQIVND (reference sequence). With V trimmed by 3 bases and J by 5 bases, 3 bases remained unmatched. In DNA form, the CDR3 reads TGTGCCAGTAGTATGTGGGGGGGAACCGGGGAGCTGTTTTTT. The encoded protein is CASSMWGGTGELFF.